This TCR beta chain was retrieved from a study of human T cells and chemical hapten exposure. This clonotype was counted between two and nine times. Time point specified: pre-sensitization, week 0. Described treatment: therapeutic diphenylcyclopropenone sensitization with weekly scalp DPC. The V gene lost 4 bases and the J gene lost 4 bases, with 11 bases spanning the gap. Germline assignment: CDR1 MNHEY and CDR2 SVGEGT. The CDR3 sequence is 13 residues long. MiXCR was run by TCRdb on the RACE reads, yielding one entry per CDR3 protein. The table shows under 300,000 distinct CDR3 sequences, with about 9.4% occurring only once.

V is TRBV6-2 or TRBV6-3 and J is TRBJ2-7, with a weak D call TRBD2 (5 bases). This TCR was recovered from a woman aged 40 to 49 with alopecia areata. Some clones in this sample may be carry-over from other donors' samples. Specimen: whole blood, collected in connection with sensitization to the hapten diphenylcyclopropenone (DPC). This chain's CDR3 is CASSWTDPYEQYF. CDR3 sequence (DNA): TGTGCCAGCAGTTGGACTGACCCTTACGAGCAGTACTTC.